The 10 T cell receptor beta chains given below trace back to one sample, sequenced in a study of control samples from healthy donors and cancer patients. Some clones are missing from TCRdb's copy, which holds only in-frame ones; the method was immunoSEQ multiplex PCR. The sample records about 130,000 clones, over 80% being singletons. Sequenced material: blood. Every receptor here comes from a woman in her 50s in good health.

This chain joins TRBV25-1 and TRBJ2-7; no reliable D call. From germline, CDR1 is MGHDK and CDR2 SYGVNS. CDR3 length equals 15 residues. Between the trimmed V and J ends, which lost 1 base and 6 bases, there was a span of 16 bases. DNA for the CDR3: TGTGCCAGCAGTGAATTTGGTAACTCCCTAGGCGAGCAGTACTTC. As protein: CASSEFGNSLGEQYF.

The J gene is TRBJ1-3, the V gene TRBV4-2; D uncertain. The CDR3 is made up of 16 amino acids. Germline V CDR1 and CDR2: LGHNA, YNFKEQ. Between the trimmed V and J ends, which lost 0 bases and 4 bases, there was a span of 13 bases. The CDR3 spells CASSQEALAVGNTIYF. In DNA form, the CDR3 reads TGTGCCAGCAGCCAAGAAGCCTTAGCAGTCGGAAACACCATATATTTT.

V and J are TRBV6-5 and TRBJ1-1, with TRBD1 as a possible D gene (6 bases). Germline V gene lookup returns CDR1 MNHEY and CDR2 SVGAGI. This CDR3 is built from 12 residues. The V and J ends lost 7 bases and 0 bases respectively, with 6 bases between them. The CDR3 DNA is TGTGCCAGCACAGGGGTGAACACTGAAGCTTTCTTT. Translated: CASTGVNTEAFF.

The chain joins TRBV30 to TRBJ2-1, with D tentatively TRBD2 (5 bases). Germline-derived CDR1 and CDR2 are GTSNPN and SVGIG (reference sequence). The V end lost 5 bases, the J end lost 8 bases, and 13 bases lay between the germline ends. CDR3 size: 12 residues. As DNA, the CDR3 is TGTGCCTGGGGGAGAGGTGCCCATGAGCAGTTCTTC. This sequence encodes CAWGRGAHEQFF.

V gene TRBV2 combines with J gene TRBJ2-5; 10 positions agree with TRBD2. With V trimmed by 7 bases and J by 2 bases, 7 bases remained unmatched. This CDR3 is 15 amino acids long. Germline CDR1 is SNHLY and CDR2 is FYNNEI. CDR3 in DNA: TGTGCCAGCACGGGAGCGGGAGGGCCACAAGAGACCCAGTACTTC. Its protein product is CASTGAGGPQETQYF.

This chain uses TRBV7-8 with TRBJ1-6; no firm D call. The CDR3 consists of 14 residues. V dropped 0 bases and J dropped 4 bases, with 4 bases sitting between them. The germline CDR1 and CDR2 sequences are SGHVS and FQNEAQ. The CDR3 region is CASSLALYNSPLHF. CDR3 DNA: TGTGCCAGCAGCTTAGCATTGTATAATTCACCCCTCCACTTT.

This chain joins TRBV2 and TRBJ1-2; 10 bases line up with TRBD1. The CDR3 covers 16 residues. Trimming removed 6 bases from V and 2 bases from J; junction bases left unmatched: 9. Germline CDR1 and CDR2: SNHLY and FYNNEI. CDR3 sequence: CASSGMTGGLNYGYTF. The CDR3 DNA reads TGTGCCAGCAGCGGTATGACAGGGGGCCTGAACTATGGCTACACCTTC. The full variable domain, its missing parts supplied by reference TRBV2 and TRBJ1-2, is EPEVTQTPSHQVTQMGQEVILRCVPISNHLYFYWYRQILGQKVEFLVSFYNNEISEKSEIFDDQFSVERPDGSNFTLKIRSTKLEDSAMYFCASSGMTGGLNYGYTFGSGTRLTVV.

CDR3: CASSDSNYGYTF. Here the CDR3 DNA reads TGTGCCAGCAGTGACAGCAACTATGGCTACACCTTC. The chain uses TRBV2 and TRBJ1-2; D ambiguous. Germline CDR1 is SNHLY and CDR2 is FYNNEI. Trimming shortened V by 3 bases and J by 2 bases, and 4 bases separated the two germline ends. This CDR3 has 12 residues.

CDR3 protein: CASSFHMSTTTNEKLFF. DNA of the CDR3: TGTGCCAGCAGCTTTCACATGAGCACGACAACTAATGAAAAACTGTTTTTT. The chain joins TRBV11-2 to TRBJ1-4; the D is unclear. The germline V and J ends were trimmed by 3 bases and 0 bases, with 14 bases remaining between them. The germline V gene has CDR1 SGHAT and CDR2 FQNNGV. The CDR3 has 17 amino acids.

The chain combines TRBV5-1 with TRBJ1-5; no firm D call. V was shortened by 0 bases and J by 0 bases, with 7 bases between the two germline ends. This CDR3 contains 15 residues. Looked up from germline, CDR1 is SGHRS and CDR2 is YFSETQ. The chain's CDR3 is CASSLDGVSNQPQHF. CDR3 DNA: TGCGCCAGCAGCTTGGATGGGGTTAGCAATCAGCCCCAGCATTTT.